The present entry profiles one T cell receptor (beta chain) with its context. The authors' processing: Counts of nucleated cells, estimated from reference gene primer amplification, were obtained. Profiling relied on immunoSEQ multiplex PCR, and the TCRdb table lists in-frame clones only, not all of them. The V and J calls and clone size were taken over from that table, and D and trimming were inferred from the DNA. The profile shows more than 85,000 clones, roughly 85% of them singletons. The V segment lost 7 bases and the J segment 4 bases; nucleotides outside the gene matches: 4. From germline, CDR1 is MDHEN and CDR2 SYDVKM. The CDR3 is 13 amino acids. This sample is part of a study of blood T cell repertoires in COVID-19.

The TCR originated in a woman older than 75 with acute or convalescent COVID-19. Sequencing used peripheral blood. The rearrangement joins TRBV28 to TRBJ1-3, with 7 bases fitting TRBD1. CDR3 bases: TGTGCCAGCACCAGGGGGGACGGAAACACCATATATTTT. This encodes CASTRGDGNTIYF.